Below, 26 T cell receptor beta chains from the same sample are listed, as sequenced in a study of blood T cells in healthy people across ages. Together with a sample-barcoded 5' primer, a J-beta primer mix was included in a second PCR lasting about 7 to 11 cycles. TCRdb reprocessed the 5' RACE reads with MiXCR, giving one entry per CDR3 protein. The table records roughly 800,000 distinct CDR3 sequences, 55% to 70% of them present only once. Specimen: blood. The receptor set was obtained from a man in his thirties or forties in good health.

This chain links TRBV7-2 with TRBJ2-3; possibly TRBD1 for D (5 bases). The V end was cut by 1 base, the J end by 2 bases, with 7 bases between. Germline V gene sequence: CDR1 SGHTA, CDR2 FQGNSA. CDR3 length: 14 residues. CDR3 in amino acids: CASSLEQVTDTQYF. The CDR3 DNA is TGTGCCAGCAGCTTAGAACAGGTCACAGATACGCAGTATTTT.

The chain links TRBV2 to TRBJ2-3; 10 bases match TRBD1. CDR3 length equals 15 residues. Unmatched junction bases numbered 10, after V lost 8 bases and J lost 5 bases. Germline-derived CDR1 and CDR2 are SNHLY and FYNNEI. The CDR3 protein is CASGKGQGKRDTQYF. CDR3 bases: TGTGCCAGCGGAAAGGGACAGGGGAAAAGAGATACGCAGTATTTT.

This chain links TRBV20-1 with TRBJ2-1; tentatively, D is TRBD1 or TRBD2 (6 bases each). Trimming removed 8 bases at V and 10 bases at J, with 21 bases between. This CDR3 has 13 amino acids. The germline CDR1 and CDR2 sequences are DFQATT and SNEGSKA (reference sequence). The CDR3 loop reads CSKSGSRGGEQFF. The CDR3 nucleotides are TGCAGTAAAAGCGGCTCGCGAGGGGGGGAGCAGTTCTTC.

In its sample, this clonotype was seen once. The chain combines TRBV5-6 with TRBJ2-4; no clear D gene. The V end lost 3 bases, the J end lost 9 bases, and 13 bases lay between the germline ends. The germline CDR1 and CDR2 sequences are SGHDT and YYEEEE. This CDR3 has 13 residues. The chain's CDR3 is CASSWKERPIQYF. The CDR3 nucleotides are TGTGCCAGCAGCTGGAAGGAACGGCCCATTCAGTACTTC.

V gene TRBV11-3 combines with J gene TRBJ2-1; 13 nucleotides align to TRBD2. V trimming: 5 bases; J trimming: 8 bases; junction bases outside the gene matches: 15. Per germline, CDR1 SGHNT and CDR2 YENEEA. CDR3 length equals 18 residues. Written as DNA, the CDR3 is TGTGCCAGCAGCCCCGGACTAGCGGGAGAATATAGGTCCGATGAGCAGTTCTTC. As protein: CASSPGLAGEYRSDEQFF.

The J gene is TRBJ2-3, the V gene TRBV11-2; D gene uncertain. The CDR3 contains 15 residues. CDR1 is SGHAT and CDR2 is FQNNGV in the germline V gene. V was trimmed by 4 bases and J by 2 bases, leaving 13 bases between them. This CDR3 is CASSSQARNTDTQYF. CDR3 nucleotides: TGTGCCAGCAGCTCCCAAGCGAGAAACACAGATACGCAGTATTTT.

The J gene is TRBJ2-5, the V gene TRBV18; the D gene is possibly TRBD2 (5 bases). The CDR3 totals 15 residues. Trimming pared 0 bases from V and 4 bases from J, leaving 12 bases between. The V gene's germline CDR1 is KGHSH and CDR2 LQKENI. Here the CDR3 reads CASSPPALEGETQYF. The CDR3 DNA sequence: TGTGCCAGCTCACCACCAGCGCTCGAGGGAGAGACCCAGTACTTC.

As for this clonotype: At one of its ends the junction is not consistent with the germline gene, which may arise from a read error. The chain has TRBV3-1 and TRBJ2-7; D ambiguous. This CDR3 region has 13 residues. Germline CDR1 reads LGHDT; CDR2 reads YNNKEL (reference sequence). DNA of the CDR3: TGTGCCGGCAGCCAAAAACTGGCCTACGAGCAGTACTTC. Translating gives CAGSQKLAYEQYF.

This clonotype was seen more than once but under ten times. One junction end disagrees with the germline gene, perhaps due to a read error. The chain has TRBV20-1 and TRBJ2-7, with D perhaps given as TRBD1 or TRBD2 (6 bases each). This CDR3 spans 13 amino acids. In germline, CDR1 is DFQATT, CDR2 SNEGSKA (reference sequence). As DNA, the CDR3 is TGCAGTGCCAGAGGAGGGGGAACCTACGAGCAGTACTTC. It encodes CSARGGGTYEQYF.

This clonotype was observed a few times. The chain uses TRBV27 and TRBJ2-3, with 10 bases that match TRBD2. Germline CDR1 MNHEY, CDR2 SMNVEV (reference sequence). The CDR3 consists of 17 residues. V lost 4 bases, J lost 2 bases, and 9 bases stayed unmatched. Here the CDR3 reads CASSSRTSGVLTDTQYF. The DNA for the CDR3 is TGTGCCAGCAGTTCCCGAACTAGCGGGGTCCTCACAGATACGCAGTATTTT.

The chain carries TRBV29-1 and TRBJ2-3, with 7 bases fitting TRBD2. The germline V gene has CDR1 SQVTM and CDR2 ANQGSEA. The CDR3 has 15 amino acids. V dropped 5 bases and J dropped 2; count of bases not matched to a gene: 10. CDR3 bases: TGCAGCGTTCGGACGGAGGGACTAATCACAGATACGCAGTATTTT. It encodes CSVRTEGLITDTQYF.

With respect to this clonotype: The germline gene is not matched at one end of the junction; a read error may be the cause. The chain couples TRBV7-2 to TRBJ2-7; D possibly uses TRBD1 or TRBD2 (6 bases each). The CDR3 sequence is 15 residues long. In germline, CDR1 is SGHTA, CDR2 FQGNSA. CDR3 residues: CASSLEVRGAYKQYF. The CDR3 DNA reads as TGTGCCAGCAGCTTAGAAGTAAGGGGGGCCTACAAGCAGTACTTC.

The chain employs TRBV5-6 and TRBJ2-6; 8 nucleotides align to TRBD1. V gave up 5 bases and J gave up 0 bases; unmatched junction bases: 13. The CDR3 is 19 amino acids. In germline, CDR1 is SGHDT, CDR2 YYEEEE. The CDR3 sequence: CASRMDRVGVSSGANVLTF. The CDR3 nucleotides are TGTGCCAGCAGGATGGACAGGGTCGGGGTGTCCTCTGGGGCCAACGTCCTGACTTTC.

Concerning this clonotype: The junction departs from germline at one end; a sequencing error may be responsible. The chain employs TRBV6-5 and TRBJ1-5; D is perhaps TRBD1 (5 bases). The CDR3 contains 14 residues. The germline gives CDR1 MNHEY, CDR2 SVGAGI. The CDR3 DNA sequence: TGTGCCAGCAGTCCCCTGGGGGTAAATCTGCCCCAGCATTTT. Translating it yields CASSPLGVNLPQHF.

This clonotype was recorded a few times. The chain employs TRBV4-3 and TRBJ1-2; no firm D call. The V gene lost 0 bases and the J gene lost 7 bases, with 12 bases spanning the gap. Germline loops: CDR1 LGHNA, CDR2 YSLEER. This CDR3 spans 14 amino acids. CDR3 sequence (DNA): TGCGCCAGCAGCCAAGATTTTAGTAACGGTGGCTACACCTTC. It codes for CASSQDFSNGGYTF.

V gene TRBV14 combines with J gene TRBJ2-3; perhaps D is TRBD1 or TRBD2 (5 bases each). V dropped 2 bases and J dropped 6 bases, with 15 bases sitting between them. The CDR3 is 15 amino acids. In germline, CDR1 is SGHDN, CDR2 FVKESK. CDR3 DNA: TGTGCCAGCAGCCAATGGGACGGCGCTGGGGATACGCAGTATTTT. The encoded protein is CASSQWDGAGDTQYF.

The rearrangement joins TRBV7-2 to TRBJ1-6; 7 nucleotides match TRBD1. J gave up 10 bases and V 6 bases, and 15 bases lay outside the gene matches. Germline loops: CDR1 SGHTA, CDR2 FQGNSA. This CDR3 contains 16 residues. CDR3 sequence: CASSERPLGQNSPLHF. The CDR3 region has the DNA TGTGCCAGCAGTGAACGCCCTCTGGGACAGAACTCACCCCTCCACTTT. Full variable domain (outside the CDR3, taken from reference TRBV7-2 and TRBJ1-6): GAGVSQSPSNKVTEKGKDVELRCDPISGHTALYWYRQSLGQGLEFLIYFQGNSAPDKSGLPSDRFSAERTGGSVSTLTIQRTQQEDSAVYLCASSERPLGQNSPLHFGNGTRLTVT.

This clonotype was recorded once. V is TRBV20-1 and J is TRBJ2-7; D might be TRBD1 (5 bases). The CDR3 extends over 13 amino acids. Germline loops: CDR1 DFQATT, CDR2 SNEGSKA (reference sequence). Trimming shortened V by 2 bases and J by 1 base, and 9 bases separated the two germline ends. CDR3: CSARPTESYEQYF. CDR3 nucleotide sequence: TGCAGTGCTAGACCGACAGAATCCTACGAGCAGTACTTC.

This clonotype came up once. The rearrangement uses TRBV20-1 and TRBJ2-3; maybe TRBD2 (5 bases). The CDR3 spans 16 residues. The V gene lost 0 bases and the J gene lost 4 bases, with 17 bases spanning the gap. CDR1 is DFQATT and CDR2 is SNEGSKA in the germline V gene (reference sequence). In DNA form, the CDR3 reads TGCAGTGCTAGAGATTCGCACCTAGCTGAGCCAGATACGCAGTATTTT. It encodes CSARDSHLAEPDTQYF.

This chain links TRBV19 with TRBJ1-2; D uncertain. The CDR3 is 11 residues long. The V and J ends lost 0 bases and 8 bases respectively, with 4 bases between them. CDR1 is LNHDA, CDR2 SQIVND, per germline (reference sequence). CDR3 DNA sequence: TGTGCCAGTAGTATAGATGGGGGCTACACCTTC. Protein: CASSIDGGYTF.

To note about this clonotype: At one end the junction does not follow the germline gene, possibly because of a read error. V gene TRBV28 combines with J gene TRBJ2-2; D might be TRBD1 (6 bases). CDR3 length: 13 amino acids. CDR1 and CDR2 from the germline V gene are MDHEN and SYDVKM. CDR3 residues: CASKVWDTGELFF. CDR3 DNA sequence: TGTGCCAGCAAAGTTTGGGACACAGGGGAGCTGTTTTTT.

The chain links TRBV6-2 or TRBV6-3 to TRBJ2-7; TRBD2 is a possible D gene (6 bases). CDR1 is MNHEY, CDR2 SVGEGT, per germline. V lost 6 bases and J lost 3, with 18 bases in between. CDR3 length: 15 amino acids. The CDR3 sequence is CASSHTGGLSYEQYF. Written as DNA, the CDR3 is TGTGCCAGCAGCCATACCGGGGGACTCAGCTACGAGCAGTACTTC.

The rearrangement joins TRBV30 to TRBJ1-2, with 7 positions matching TRBD1. Trimming took 5 bases from V and 8 from J; bases not matched to a gene: 5. The CDR3 consists of 11 residues. CDR1 is GTSNPN, CDR2 SVGIG, per germline (reference sequence). The CDR3 coding sequence is TGTGCCTGGGGTACAGGGGTGGGCTACACCTTC. It encodes CAWGTGVGYTF.

The chain employs TRBV3-1 and TRBJ2-7; TRBD1 matches 7 bases. There are 12 residues in the CDR3. Trimming cost V 8 bases and J 1 base; bases outside gene matches: 2. Looked up from germline, CDR1 is LGHDT and CDR2 is YNNKEL (reference sequence). CDR3 residues: CASGTASYEQYF. The CDR3 DNA reads TGTGCCAGCGGGACAGCTTCCTACGAGCAGTACTTC.

This clonotype has just a few counts. V usage is TRBV20-1 and J usage is TRBJ2-5; the D is unclear. This CDR3 spans 14 amino acids. The V end lost 6 bases, the J end lost 2 bases, and 16 bases lay between the germline ends. Per germline, CDR1 DFQATT and CDR2 SNEGSKA (reference sequence). CDR3 sequence (DNA): TGCAGTGCCATAGCACCTAGTTCACAAGAGACCCAGTACTTC. This translates into CSAIAPSSQETQYF.

This clonotype was counted only a few times. The CDR3 region has the DNA TGTGCCAGCAGGTTGACCCAAGACAACACTGAAGCTTTCTTT. This sequence encodes CASRLTQDNTEAFF. J is TRBJ1-1 and V is TRBV6-1; D not resolved. Trimming shortened V by 6 bases and J by 2 bases, and 13 bases separated the two germline ends. Germline CDR1 MNHNS, CDR2 SASEGT. The CDR3 has 14 residues.